In this sample, the clone carrying this TCR beta chain turned up a few times. The V gene lost 1 base and the J gene lost 8 bases, with 8 bases spanning the gap. CDR3 length equals 13 residues. Germline assignment: CDR1 LGHDT and CDR2 YNNKEL (reference sequence). Semi-nested PCR with Nested Universal Primer A followed constant-region reverse priming of full-length variable regions. TCRdb passed the 5' RACE reads through MiXCR, listing each CDR3 protein once. The table includes about 54,000 distinct CDR3 sequences, about a sixth detected once. This receptor was taken from a female donor with breast cancer. V gene TRBV3-1 combines with J gene TRBJ1-4; D uncertain. The sequenced sample consisted of naive CD4+ T cells sorted from blood. Indicated subset: naive CD4+ T cells, CD4+CD45RA+CD25-. The CDR3 coding sequence is TGTGCCAGCAGCCAAGTGGCGGGGGAAAAACTGTTTTTT. Translating gives CASSQVAGEKLFF.